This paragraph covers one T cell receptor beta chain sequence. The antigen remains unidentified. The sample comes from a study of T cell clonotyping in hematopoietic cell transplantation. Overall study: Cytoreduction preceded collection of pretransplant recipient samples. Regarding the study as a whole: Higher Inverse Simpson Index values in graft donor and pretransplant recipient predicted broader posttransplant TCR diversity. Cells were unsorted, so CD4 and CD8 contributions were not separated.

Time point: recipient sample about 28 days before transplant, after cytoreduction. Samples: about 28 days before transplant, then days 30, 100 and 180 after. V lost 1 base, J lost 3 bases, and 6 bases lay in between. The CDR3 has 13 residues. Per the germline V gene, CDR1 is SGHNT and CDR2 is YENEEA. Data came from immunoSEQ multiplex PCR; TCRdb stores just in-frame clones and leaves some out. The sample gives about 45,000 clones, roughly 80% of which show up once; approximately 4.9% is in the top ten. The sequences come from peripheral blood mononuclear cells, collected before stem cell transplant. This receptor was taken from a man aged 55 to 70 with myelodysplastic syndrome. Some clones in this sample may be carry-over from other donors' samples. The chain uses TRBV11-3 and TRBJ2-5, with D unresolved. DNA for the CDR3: TGTGCCAGCAGCTTAGCGGTCGAAGAGACCCAGTACTTC. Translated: CASSLAVEETQYF. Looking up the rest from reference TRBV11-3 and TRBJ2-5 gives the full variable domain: EAGVVQSPRYKIIEKKQPVAFWCNPISGHNTLYWYLQNLGQGPELLIRYENEEAVDDSQLPKDRFSAERLKGVDSTLKIQPAELGDSAVYLCASSLAVEETQYFGPGTRLLVL.